The 18 T cell receptor beta chains listed next were all sequenced from one sample in a study of Ad26.COV2.S vaccination and SARS-CoV-2 variants. Data came from immunoSEQ multiplex PCR; TCRdb stores just in-frame clones and leaves some out. The sample holds approximately 400,000 clones, 83% seen once. Treatment: 15 to 20 received Ad26.COV2.S at low or high dose, single or two shots; roughly five received placebo; per-sample allocation not given. The samples date from day 63 after the first vaccine or placebo injection. The sample here was peripheral blood, taken in a trial of Ad26.COV2.S vaccine versus placebo. The receptor set was obtained from a person between 18 and 59 years old who received the Ad26.COV2.S COVID-19 vaccine or a placebo.

This clone was observed a single time. The chain links TRBV3-1 (or the pseudogene TRBV3-2) to TRBJ2-1, with TRBD2 matching 7 bases. Germline-derived CDR1 and CDR2 are LGHDT and YNNKEL (reference sequence). The CDR3 is 15 residues long. V was pared by 4 bases and J by 7 bases, with 10 bases of the junction left unmatched. CDR3 sequence reads: CASSPLAGPGNEQFF. Written as DNA, the CDR3 is TGTGCCAGCAGCCCCTTAGCGGGTCCGGGGAATGAGCAGTTCTTC.

This clone was recorded only once. The chain combines TRBV4-1 with TRBJ2-7, with unresolved D. The CDR3 contains 14 residues. CDR1 and CDR2 (germline): MGHRA, YSYEKL. The V end lost 3 bases, the J end lost 2 bases, and 11 bases lay between the germline ends. The CDR3 reads CASSQPTAPYEQYF. CDR3 in DNA: TGCGCCAGCAGCCAGCCAACAGCACCCTACGAGCAGTACTTC.

At least ten counts were recorded for this clone. The genes are TRBV6-5 and TRBJ2-7; D not resolved. The CDR3 length is 14 residues. Germline CDR1 MNHEY, CDR2 SVGAGI. V was trimmed by 0 bases and J by 5 bases, leaving 11 bases between them. CDR3 nucleotides: TGTGCCAGCAGTTACTCGACTCCAAGCGACGAGCAGTACTTC. Amino acids: CASSYSTPSDEQYF.

This sequence joins TRBV27 and TRBJ1-1; D is unclear. This CDR3 has 13 amino acids. Germline V gene sequence: CDR1 MNHEY, CDR2 SMNVEV (reference sequence). V lost 0 bases to trimming and J lost 3 bases, with 5 bases between them. CDR3 bases: TGTGCCAGCAGTTTATCTATATACACTGAAGCTTTCTTT. Its protein is CASSLSIYTEAFF.

The chain recombines TRBV6-6 with TRBJ2-7; unclear D gene. Germline loops: CDR1 MNHNY, CDR2 SVGAGI (reference sequence). There are 11 residues in the CDR3. The V and J ends lost 5 bases and 4 bases respectively, with 6 bases between them. CDR3 coding DNA: TGTGCCAGCAGTGTTCTTTACGAGCAGTACTTC. Residues: CASSVLYEQYF.

The chain carries TRBV5-1 and TRBJ2-4, with 7 bases lining up with TRBD2. This CDR3 spans 15 amino acids. Germline trimming cut 0 bases from V and 6 bases from J; bases unmatched to any gene: 6. Germline V gene sequence: CDR1 SGHRS, CDR2 YFSETQ. The CDR3 DNA reads as TGCGCCAGCAGCTTGGGCCCACCTAGCGGAAACATTCAGTACTTC. Protein sequence: CASSLGPPSGNIQYF.

The DNA of the CDR3 is TGTGCCAGCAGCAACCTGCCGGGACAGGGGGCCACTGAAGCTTTCTTT. Amino acid sequence: CASSNLPGQGATEAFF. The genes are TRBV21-1 and TRBJ1-1; the table assigns TRBD1, which was not confirmed against the DNA. TRBV21-1 is assigned pseudogene status. The CDR3 sequence is 16 residues long.

The chain couples TRBV18 to TRBJ1-2, with TRBD1 as a possible D gene (5 bases). The CDR3 consists of 13 residues. CDR1 is KGHSH, CDR2 LQKENI, per germline. V lost 5 bases and J lost 5, with 12 bases in between. DNA for the CDR3: TGTGCCAGCTCAACGGGGGGAAATTATGGCTACACCTTC. This codes for CASSTGGNYGYTF.

This clone has more than one count but fewer than ten. The chain combines TRBV19 with TRBJ1-3, with D unresolved. This CDR3 is built from 14 residues. From germline, CDR1 is LNHDA and CDR2 SQIVND (reference sequence). V gave up 4 bases and J gave up 0 bases, with 7 bases separating them. CDR3 in DNA: TGTGCCAGTAGTACGATCAGCTCTGGAAACACCATATATTTT. As protein: CASSTISSGNTIYF.

The chain carries TRBV6-5 and TRBJ2-1; TRBD2 might be the D (5 bases). Trimming took off 6 bases at V and 6 bases at J, with 18 bases between the two ends. From germline, CDR1 is MNHEY and CDR2 SVGAGI. CDR3 length: 15 residues. The CDR3 loop is CASRSSRGTPNEQFF. Here the CDR3 DNA reads TGTGCCAGCAGATCCTCCCGGGGAACCCCCAATGAGCAGTTCTTC.

The rearrangement uses TRBV6-5 and TRBJ2-6, with D unclear. This CDR3 has 15 amino acids. Germline V gene sequence: CDR1 MNHEY, CDR2 SVGAGI. The V end was cut by 5 bases, the J end by 0 bases, with 8 bases between. CDR3 sequence reads: CASSPGGSGANVLTF. Here the CDR3 DNA reads TGTGCCAGCAGTCCGGGTGGCTCTGGGGCCAACGTCCTGACTTTC.

Here the CDR3 reads CASSPNANTGELFF. CDR3 DNA: TGTGCCAGCTCCCCCAACGCGAACACCGGGGAGCTGTTTTTT. The chain couples TRBV18 to TRBJ2-2; D not certain. V was clipped by 6 bases and J by 0 bases, with 8 bases between them. Germline CDR1 is KGHSH and CDR2 is LQKENI. This CDR3 has 14 residues.

Here the CDR3 reads CAWSVRPAYEQYF. The CDR3 DNA follows: TGTGCCTGGAGTGTTAGGCCTGCCTACGAGCAGTACTTC. The chain links TRBV30 to TRBJ2-7; no firm D call. Germline V gene data show CDR1 as GTSNPN and CDR2 as SVGIG (reference sequence). The length of the CDR3 is 13 residues. Trimming stripped 0 bases from V and 2 bases from J, with 8 bases between.

This rearrangement joins TRBV5-4 to TRBJ2-1; 10 bases are a match to TRBD2. The CDR3 consists of 15 residues. Germline CDR1 and CDR2: SGHNT and YYREEE (reference sequence). The junction had 4 bases not matched to a gene; V was cut back by 0 bases and J by 7 bases. Here the CDR3 reads CASSLAAGGGNEQFF. The DNA of the CDR3 is TGTGCCAGCAGCTTGGCAGCGGGAGGGGGGAATGAGCAGTTCTTC.

This clone showed up just a few times. In the same sample, other DNA sequences code for this CDR3. This chain joins TRBV24-1 and TRBJ1-5; D is ambiguous. With 3 bases removed from V and 3 bases from J, the gap between germline ends came to 2 bases. Germline V gene lookup returns CDR1 KGHDR and CDR2 SFDVKD. The CDR3 contains 12 residues. CDR3 in amino acids: CATSDPNQPQHF. In DNA form, the CDR3 reads TGTGCCACCAGTGATCCCAATCAGCCCCAGCATTTT.

The chain couples TRBV30 to TRBJ2-5, with D maybe TRBD1 (5 bases). CDR1 is GTSNPN and CDR2 is SVGIG in the germline V gene (reference sequence). V gave up 5 bases and J gave up 0 bases, with 13 bases separating them. The CDR3 is 14 residues long. The CDR3 DNA sequence: TGTGCCTGGGCTTGGGGCCGGTACCAAGAGACCCAGTACTTC. Its translation: CAWAWGRYQETQYF.

The chain carries TRBV6-5 and TRBJ2-2, with unresolved D. This CDR3 is 12 amino acids long. The germline V gene has CDR1 MNHEY and CDR2 SVGAGI. V was trimmed by 6 bases and J by 10 bases, leaving 12 bases between them. The CDR3 nucleotides read TGTGCCAGCAGCGACCTCTTGGAGGAGCTGTTTTTT. Translated: CASSDLLEELFF.

The rearrangement links TRBV10-3 to TRBJ2-7, with 7 bases identical to TRBD2. Germline V gene data show CDR1 as ENHRY and CDR2 as SYGVKD. The CDR3 is made up of 15 amino acids. After removal of 4 bases from V and 0 bases from J, the junction contained 6 bases not matched to a gene. CDR3 amino acids: CAISAAGESSYEQYF. The DNA for the CDR3 is TGTGCCATCAGTGCGGCGGGGGAGAGCTCCTACGAGCAGTACTTC.